The 6 T cell receptor beta chains given below trace back to one sample, sequenced in a study of blood T cell repertoires in COVID-19. Generated by immunoSEQ multiplex PCR, the TCRdb table keeps only in-frame clones and is missing some. The sample shows hundreds of thousands of clones, around 90% of them seen only once. Sequencing input: PBMCs or T cells enriched from blood (not recorded which). The receptors were sampled from a woman aged 18-29 years with acute COVID-19.

This chain's CDR3 is CSVWGGTAYNEQFF. Written as DNA, the CDR3 is TGCAGCGTCTGGGGCGGGACAGCCTACAATGAGCAGTTCTTC. The rearrangement joins TRBV29-1 to TRBJ2-1; possibly TRBD1 for D (7 bases). V gave up 6 bases and J gave up 2 bases, with 14 bases separating them. This CDR3 is built from 14 residues. Germline V gene data show CDR1 as SQVTM and CDR2 as ANQGSEA.

The chain employs TRBV28 and TRBJ2-3; D perhaps matches TRBD1 (6 bases). The CDR3 runs 15 residues. Germline V CDR1 and CDR2: MDHEN, SYDVKM. V was trimmed by 1 base and J by 3 bases, leaving 11 bases between them. CDR3 in amino acids: CASSLLGQKTDTQYF. CDR3 nucleotide sequence: TGTGCCAGCAGTTTATTAGGACAGAAAACAGATACGCAGTATTTT.

The chain joins TRBV27 to TRBJ1-4, with no clear D. Germline CDR1 reads MNHEY; CDR2 reads SMNVEV (reference sequence). The CDR3 spans 15 residues. Trimming pared 5 bases from V and 0 bases from J, leaving 10 bases between. The CDR3 DNA sequence: TGTGCCAGCAGTACCCGAGGAGCAACTAATGAAAAACTGTTTTTT. This sequence encodes CASSTRGATNEKLFF. Complete variable domain (other parts from reference TRBV27 and TRBJ1-4): EAQVTQNPRYLITVTGKKLTVTCSQNMNHEYMSWYRQDPGLGLRQIYYSMNVEVTDKGDVPEGYKVSRKEKRNFPLILESPSPNQTSLYFCASSTRGATNEKLFFGSGTQLSVL.

The V and J genes are TRBV7-9 and TRBJ2-2; no reliable D call. The germline V gene encodes CDR1 SEHNR and CDR2 FQNEAQ (reference sequence). V lost 6 bases to trimming and J lost 2 bases, with 13 bases between them. This CDR3 has 15 residues. The CDR3 nucleotides read TGTGCCAGCAGTTATAGCAGTACCAACACCGGGGAGCTGTTTTTT. Amino acids: CASSYSSTNTGELFF.

CDR3 coding DNA: TGCGCCAGCGATGCCGTTGGGACATGTGGCTCTGGAAACACCATATATTTT. Its translation: CASDAVGTCGSGNTIYF. The chain couples TRBV10-1 to TRBJ1-3; tentative D call: TRBD1 (6 bases). Looked up from germline, CDR1 is WNHNN and CDR2 is SYGVQD (reference sequence). This CDR3 comprises 17 residues. V was clipped by 8 bases and J by 0 bases, with 20 bases between them.

This clone was detected only a few times. The conserved final phenylalanine or tryptophan is absent from the CDR3, which likely points to a read error. The DNA is left out, because the CDR3 cannot be placed on it with certainty; the CDR3 is given as TCRdb lists it. J is TRBJ2-7 and V is TRBV1; the table's D gene call, TRBD1, was not cross checked with the DNA. TRBV1 is recorded as a pseudogene. The CDR3 is 13 amino acids long, termini counted. CDR3 protein: CTSSQTIPGQGSI.